The sequence of this T cell receptor beta chain was determined in a study of cytomegalovirus exposure and HLA in healthy donors. Regarding the study as a whole: Using the classifier, cytomegalovirus status was reportedly diagnosed with high specificity and sensitivity.

Germline lookup yields CDR1 MNHNS and CDR2 SASEGT. CDR3 length equals 15 residues. V was trimmed by 7 bases and J by 3 bases, leaving 19 bases between them. With 60 Vbeta and 13 Jbeta primers, the PCR was carried out. Clones were sequenced by immunoSEQ multiplex PCR, and TCRdb holds only the in-frame ones, with some missing. The data contain approximately 97,000 clones, around 84% of them seen just once; the ten biggest clones take up about 4%. On this clone itself: Its antigen remains unidentified.

The TCR originated in a woman aged 40-49 years in good health and CMV-seropositive. The sequenced sample was PBMCs. The J gene is TRBJ2-7, the V gene TRBV6-1, with a tentative D call TRBD1 (6 bases). The CDR3 sequence: CASTLGAAFLYEQYF. The CDR3 region has the DNA TGTGCCAGCACACTGGGGGCGGCCTTCCTCTACGAGCAGTACTTC.